Listed below are T cell receptor beta chains from one sample, sequenced in a study of regulatory T cells in long-lasting Graves disease. TCRdb re-analysed the multiplex PCR reads in MiXCR, keeping a single row per CDR3 protein. This table has about 420,000 distinct CDR3 sequences, roughly 15% appearing once. These data are also associated with another study on T cells in Graves' hyperthyroidism and ophthalmopathy.

The specimen comprised peripheral blood mononuclear cells (PBMCs), sampled at new diagnosis, from a patient treated with antithyroid drugs. The receptors here all came from a woman under 30 with Graves disease. CDR3s include the opening cysteine and the closing phenylalanine or tryptophan. D genes are given only for firm matches. Rows give clone size only sometimes, using once, few, many, or a class for an expanded clone.

CDR3 DNA	CDR3 protein	clone size	J gene	D gene	V gene
TGTGCCAGCAGCCCCGGCTTAGGGGCCAACGTCCTGACTTTC	CASSPGLGANVLTF	many	TRBJ2-6	.	TRBV7-2
TGCAGTGCCCGCCACCAGACTAGCGGGAGGCTCTACGAGCAGTACTTC	CSARHQTSGRLYEQYF	.	TRBJ2-7	TRBD2	TRBV20-1
TGTGCCAGCAGTTTGCCCGGGACAGGCTATGGCTACACCTTC	CASSLPGTGYGYTF	many	TRBJ1-2	TRBD1	TRBV28
TGTGCCAGCAGCTCCCAGACAGGGCCTGGAAACACCATATATTTT	CASSSQTGPGNTIYF	many	TRBJ1-3	TRBD1	TRBV11-2
TGTGCCAGCAGTTTTAGTCCGTGGAACACTGAAGCTTTCTTT	CASSFSPWNTEAFF	many	TRBJ1-1	.	TRBV6-5
TGTGCCAGCAGCCAAGGATCAAGACTAGCGGGAGCCGACGAGCAGTACTTC	CASSQGSRLAGADEQYF	.	TRBJ2-7	TRBD2	TRBV3-1
TGTGCCACCAGCAGAGCGGTACCGGTCCCCCAGCCCCAGCATTTT	CATSRAVPVPQPQHF	few	TRBJ1-5	.	TRBV15
TGCAGCGCCCGACAGGGCCCGAACACTGAAGCTTTCTTT	CSARQGPNTEAFF	few	TRBJ1-1	TRBD1	TRBV29-1
TGTGCCAGCAGTTACACGGGTAGGGAGACCCAGTACTTC	CASSYTGRETQYF	many	TRBJ2-5	.	TRBV6-9
TGTGCCAGCAGTGAAGCGCACAGGGAAGGGGAGCTGTTTTTT	CASSEAHREGELFF	.	TRBJ2-2	.	TRBV2
TGCGCCAGCAGCTTATCCAATCGGGGACCCCACCGAAGCACAGATACGCAGTATTTT	CASSLSNRGPHRSTDTQYF	.	TRBJ2-3	.	TRBV5-1
TGCGCCAGCAGCCAAGGGACAGGGCCCAATGAGCAGTTCTTC	CASSQGTGPNEQFF	few	TRBJ2-1	TRBD1	TRBV4-3
TGTGCCACCATTTCGGGGGGGACTGAAGCTTTCTTT	CATISGGTEAFF	.	TRBJ1-1	.	TRBV6-1
TGTGCCAGCAGTGACCGCAGCGGGATGGGGACCGGGGAGCTGTTTTTT	CASSDRSGMGTGELFF	many	TRBJ2-2	TRBD2	TRBV28
TGTGCCAGCCGACCGACCGGGTTGGGCGGCTACACCTTC	CASRPTGLGGYTF	.	TRBJ1-2	.	TRBV27
TGTGCCAGCTCACCTGACAGCGGGAACCCAAAGACCCAGTACTTC	CASSPDSGNPKTQYF	many	TRBJ2-5	TRBD2	TRBV18
TGCAGCGCAACAGGACCGATGAACACTGAAGCTTTCTTT	CSATGPMNTEAFF	.	TRBJ1-1	.	TRBV29-1
TGTGCCAGCAGGGGTTGGCTAGTAGTAGATACGCAGTATTTT	CASRGWLVVDTQYF	many	TRBJ2-3	.	TRBV28
TGTGCCAGCAGCTTAGAGACAGGCCCAGAGACCCAGTACTTC	CASSLETGPETQYF	.	TRBJ2-5	.	TRBV7-3
TGTGCCAGCACACTGGGACGGACCTACGAGCAGTACTTC	CASTLGRTYEQYF	few	TRBJ2-7	.	TRBV7-2
TGTGCCAGCAGCCGCCGACTAGCGGGAGGCGCGGAGACCCAGTACTTC	CASSRRLAGGAETQYF	many	TRBJ2-5	TRBD2	TRBV3-1
TGCGCCAGCAGCTTGGGCCCGGGACAAAATTCACCCCTCCACTTT	CASSLGPGQNSPLHF	.	TRBJ1-6	.	TRBV5-1
TGTGCCAGCAGTTTCGGGGCAGCGCCCAATGAAAAACTGTTTTTT	CASSFGAAPNEKLFF	many	TRBJ1-4	.	TRBV28
TGCGCCAGCAGCCAAGAGGCAGGGGGCGACGAGCAGTACTTC	CASSQEAGGDEQYF	.	TRBJ2-7	TRBD1	TRBV4-3
TGTGCCAGCAGCCCCCAGCGGGGAGTGGGTGAGCAGTACTTC	CASSPQRGVGEQYF	many	TRBJ2-7	TRBD2	TRBV7-2
TGCGCCAGCAGCTTGTTCCCTCTCACTGGACAGATAAACACTGAAGCTTTCTTT	CASSLFPLTGQINTEAFF	many	TRBJ1-1	.	TRBV5-1
TGCGCCAGCAGCGAAAACCCACGGGATGGCTACACCTTC	CASSENPRDGYTF	few	TRBJ1-2	.	TRBV5-1